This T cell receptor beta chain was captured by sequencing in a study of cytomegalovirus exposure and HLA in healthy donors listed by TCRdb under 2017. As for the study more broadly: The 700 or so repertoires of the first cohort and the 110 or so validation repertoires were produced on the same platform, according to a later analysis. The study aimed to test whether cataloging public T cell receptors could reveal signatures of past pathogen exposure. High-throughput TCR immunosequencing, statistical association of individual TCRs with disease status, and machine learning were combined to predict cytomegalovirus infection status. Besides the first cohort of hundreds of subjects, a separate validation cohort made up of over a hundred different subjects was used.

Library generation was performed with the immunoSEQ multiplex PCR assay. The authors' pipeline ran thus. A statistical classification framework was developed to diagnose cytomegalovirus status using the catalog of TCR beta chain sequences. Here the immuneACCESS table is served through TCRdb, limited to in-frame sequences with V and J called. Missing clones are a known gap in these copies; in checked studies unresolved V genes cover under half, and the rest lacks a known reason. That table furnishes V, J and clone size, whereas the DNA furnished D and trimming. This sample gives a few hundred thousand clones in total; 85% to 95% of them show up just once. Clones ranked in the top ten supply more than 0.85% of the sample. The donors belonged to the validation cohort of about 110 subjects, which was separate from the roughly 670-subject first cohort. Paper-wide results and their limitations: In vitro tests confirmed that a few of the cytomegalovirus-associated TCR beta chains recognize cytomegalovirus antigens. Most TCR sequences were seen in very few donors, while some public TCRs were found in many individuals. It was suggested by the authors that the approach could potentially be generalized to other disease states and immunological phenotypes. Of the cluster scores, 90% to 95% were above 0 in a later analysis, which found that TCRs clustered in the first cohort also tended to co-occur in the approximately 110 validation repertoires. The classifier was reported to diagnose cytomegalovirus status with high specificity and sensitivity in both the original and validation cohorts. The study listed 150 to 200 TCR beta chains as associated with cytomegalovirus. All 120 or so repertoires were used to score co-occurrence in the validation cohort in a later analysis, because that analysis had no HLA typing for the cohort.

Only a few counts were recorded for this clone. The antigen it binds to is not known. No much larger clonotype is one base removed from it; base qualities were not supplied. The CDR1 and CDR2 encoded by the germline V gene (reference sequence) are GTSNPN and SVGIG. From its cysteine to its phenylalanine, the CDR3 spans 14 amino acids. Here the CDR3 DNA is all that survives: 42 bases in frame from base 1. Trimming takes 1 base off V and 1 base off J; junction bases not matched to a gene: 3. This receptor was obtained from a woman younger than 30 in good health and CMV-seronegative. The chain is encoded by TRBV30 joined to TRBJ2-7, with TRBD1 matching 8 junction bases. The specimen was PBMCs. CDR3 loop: CAWSGRQGSYEQYF. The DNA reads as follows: TGTGCCTGGAGTGGGAGACAGGGGTCCTACGAGCAGTACTTC.